A single sample is the source of the 16 T cell receptor beta chains below, sequenced in a study of shared clonotypes between healthy human individuals. Only in-frame clones appear in the TCRdb table, and some are missing; sequencing was by immunoSEQ multiplex PCR. The data contain approximately 740,000 clones, about 92% of them singletons. Naive-designated CD8 cells lacked CD45RO, were positively enriched for CCR7, and omitted terminally differentiated effector memory CD45RA+ cells. Source material: naive CD8+ T cells sorted from blood. All receptors come from a young man in good health.

This chain joins TRBV27 and TRBJ2-1; TRBD1 is a possible D gene (5 bases). The germline CDR1 and CDR2 sequences are MNHEY and SMNVEV (reference sequence). V was shortened by 5 bases and J by 0 bases, with 8 bases between the two germline ends. There are 14 residues in the CDR3. The CDR3 DNA is TGTGCCAGCAGTCGGACAACCTCCTACAATGAGCAGTTCTTC. It yields the protein CASSRTTSYNEQFF.

This chain links TRBV7-9 with TRBJ2-5; 7 positions agree with TRBD1. V lost 0 bases, J lost 1 base, and 5 bases stayed unmatched. This CDR3 is 16 amino acids long. From germline, CDR1 is SEHNR and CDR2 FQNEAQ (reference sequence). CDR3 DNA: TGTGCCAGCAGCTTAGCCGGGACAGATTTCCAAGAGACCCAGTACTTC. It codes for CASSLAGTDFQETQYF.

On this clone: Other DNA sequences within the sample encode an identical CDR3. The chain links TRBV5-6 to TRBJ1-5, with a weak D call TRBD1 (5 bases). CDR1 is SGHDT and CDR2 is YYEEEE in the germline V gene. The CDR3 contains 15 residues. The V end was cut by 2 bases, the J end by 5 bases, with 14 bases between. The CDR3 sequence is CASSLRGEGYQPQHF. CDR3 DNA sequence: TGTGCCAGCAGCTTAAGAGGGGAGGGCTATCAGCCCCAGCATTTT. The variable domain in full, with the rest retrieved from reference TRBV5-6 and TRBJ1-5, is DAGVTQSPTHLIKTRGQQVTLRCSPKSGHDTVSWYQQALGQGPQFIFQYYEEEERQRGNFPDRFSGHQFPNYSSELNVNALLLGDSALYLCASSLRGEGYQPQHFGDGTRLSIL.

The rearrangement uses TRBV6-1 and TRBJ1-5; D is uncertain. The CDR3 covers 14 residues. Germline lookup yields CDR1 MNHNS and CDR2 SASEGT. Trimming removed 2 bases at V and 3 bases at J, with 8 bases between. The CDR3 sequence: CASSERVSNQPQHF. Here the CDR3 DNA reads TGTGCCAGCAGTGAACGGGTTTCCAATCAGCCCCAGCATTTT.

The chain has TRBV7-9 and TRBJ2-5, with D possibly being TRBD1 (5 bases). This CDR3 is 14 amino acids long. Deletions cut 1 base from V and 4 bases from J, with 10 bases between. Per germline, CDR1 SEHNR and CDR2 FQNEAQ (reference sequence). In DNA, the CDR3 is TGTGCCAGCAGCTTAGAATGGCAGGGAGAGACCCAGTACTTC. Translation: CASSLEWQGETQYF.

The CDR3 sequence: CASPEAFF. The CDR3 DNA follows: TGTGCCAGCCCTGAAGCTTTCTTT. The chain recombines TRBV2 with TRBJ1-1; no clear D gene. V dropped 8 bases and J dropped 6 bases, with 1 base sitting between them. This CDR3 contains 8 residues. Germline assignment: CDR1 SNHLY and CDR2 FYNNEI.

This chain uses TRBV4-1 with TRBJ2-1; 7 positions agree with TRBD2. The CDR3 consists of 18 residues. Germline loops: CDR1 MGHRA, CDR2 YSYEKL. V was clipped by 2 bases and J by 2 bases; unmatched bases: 12. CDR3 residues: CASSQMGGRYGPYNEQFF. The DNA of the CDR3 is TGCGCCAGCAGCCAAATGGGGGGGAGGTACGGCCCCTACAATGAGCAGTTCTTC.

The chain employs TRBV11-2 and TRBJ1-2; D remains unclear. Germline V gives CDR1 SGHAT, CDR2 FQNNGV. The CDR3 length is 15 residues. The V gene lost 3 bases and the J gene lost 4 bases, with 15 bases spanning the gap. The CDR3 bases are TGTGCCAGCAGCTTCGGTAGTCAGGCAAGCTATGGCTACACCTTC. Its translation: CASSFGSQASYGYTF.

The sample holds one count of this clone. The V gene is TRBV6-1, the J gene TRBJ1-1, with TRBD1 as a possible D gene (6 bases). Germline CDR1 and CDR2: MNHNS and SASEGT. Trimming removed 2 bases from V and 3 bases from J, with 25 bases in between. The CDR3 sequence is 19 residues long. CDR3 residues: CASSESGVGDSATDTEAFF. The CDR3 nucleotides are TGTGCCAGCAGTGAATCAGGGGTTGGGGATTCAGCAACGGACACTGAAGCTTTCTTT.

The chain recombines TRBV19 with TRBJ1-2; 8 nucleotides match TRBD1. The V gene end was trimmed by 8 bases and the J gene end by 4 bases; junction bases not matched to a gene: 9. The CDR3 has 14 amino acids. Germline V gene data show CDR1 as LNHDA and CDR2 as SQIVND (reference sequence). This CDR3 reads CASAPGGGSYGYTF. The DNA for the CDR3 is TGTGCCAGTGCTCCAGGGGGCGGAAGCTATGGCTACACCTTC.

The chain recombines TRBV7-6 with TRBJ2-7, with TRBD2 matching over 7 bases. In germline, CDR1 is SGHVS, CDR2 FNYEAQ. J was trimmed by 3 bases and V by 3 bases; bases with no gene match: 2. CDR3 length equals 13 residues. CDR3 loop: CASSFGTNYEQYF. The DNA for the CDR3 is TGTGCCAGCAGCTTCGGGACTAACTACGAGCAGTACTTC. Full variable domain (missing parts from reference TRBV7-6 and TRBJ2-7): GAGVSQSPRYKVTKRGQDVALRCDPISGHVSLYWYRQALGQGPEFLTYFNYEAQQDKSGLPNDRFSAERPEGSISTLTIQRTEQRDSAMYRCASSFGTNYEQYFGPGTRLTVT.

This chain connects TRBV5-8 to TRBJ1-5; weak D call: TRBD1 (5 bases). This CDR3 spans 15 amino acids. Trimming shortened V by 0 bases and J by 2 bases, and 9 bases separated the two germline ends. Germline loops: CDR1 SGHTS, CDR2 YDEGEE. The CDR3 protein is CASSLEWGGNQPQHF. The CDR3 DNA is TGTGCCAGCAGCTTGGAATGGGGGGGCAATCAGCCCCAGCATTTT.

The rearrangement links TRBV27 to TRBJ2-1; 10 bases match TRBD2. Germline lookup yields CDR1 MNHEY and CDR2 SMNVEV (reference sequence). The CDR3 length is 15 residues. J gave up 2 bases and V 3 bases, and 1 base lay outside the gene matches. The CDR3 sequence: CASSFLAGAYNEQFF. The DNA of the CDR3 is TGTGCCAGCAGTTTCCTAGCGGGAGCCTACAATGAGCAGTTCTTC.

J is TRBJ2-1 and V is TRBV5-1, with 10 positions matching TRBD2. The CDR3 totals 14 residues. The V segment lost 6 bases and the J segment 10 bases; nucleotides outside the gene matches: 10. CDR1 and CDR2 from the germline V gene are SGHRS and YFSETQ. The CDR3 region has the DNA TGCGCCAGCATGCTAGCGGGAGCCCCTCAAGAGCAGTTCTTC. It encodes CASMLAGAPQEQFF.

The J gene is TRBJ1-2, the V gene TRBV28; 9 nucleotides align to TRBD1. The V and J ends lost 5 bases and 3 bases, in that order; junction bases with no gene match: 7. This CDR3 region has 15 residues. The germline CDR1 and CDR2 sequences are MDHEN and SYDVKM. CDR3 in amino acids: CASSPTGGGYYGYTF. The CDR3 DNA reads as TGTGCCAGCAGTCCAACAGGGGGCGGCTACTATGGCTACACCTTC.

The genes are TRBV27 and TRBJ1-1; unclear D gene. V was pared by 4 bases and J by 1 base, with 16 bases between. Germline V gene sequence: CDR1 MNHEY, CDR2 SMNVEV (reference sequence). This CDR3 is 16 amino acids long. The CDR3 loop is CASSSSRGLENTEAFF. CDR3 coding DNA: TGTGCCAGCAGTTCCTCCCGCGGGCTTGAGAACACTGAAGCTTTCTTT.